Each of the 14 T cell receptor beta chains below was sequenced from the same sample in a study of shared clonotypes between healthy human individuals. Generated by immunoSEQ multiplex PCR, the TCRdb table keeps only in-frame clones and is missing some. The sample holds some 1 million clones, 70% to 80% seen once. Sequencing used memory CD4+ T cells sorted from blood. Subset defined: CD45RA-negative fraction. These receptors were obtained from a man younger than 30 in good health.

The CDR3 protein is CASSSGTSRFGEQYF. The CDR3 DNA reads TGTGCCAGCAGCTCCGGGACTAGTAGGTTTGGTGAGCAGTACTTC. V usage is TRBV7-2 and J usage is TRBJ2-7; 8 nucleotides match TRBD2. The germline gives CDR1 SGHTA, CDR2 FQGNSA. V shed 4 bases, J shed 7 bases, and the junction held 12 bases outside the gene matches. There are 15 residues in the CDR3.

The genes are TRBV7-9 and TRBJ2-2, with D hard to call. V was cut by 1 base and J by 2 bases, with 8 bases left in between. CDR1 and CDR2 from the germline V gene are SEHNR and FQNEAQ (reference sequence). The CDR3 covers 15 residues. The CDR3 region has the DNA TGTGCCAGCAGCTTAGTCCATCCAAACACCGGGGAGCTGTTTTTT. Its protein is CASSLVHPNTGELFF.

Here the CDR3 DNA reads TGTGCCAGCCCAAACAGGGACCACCCTACCTACAATGAGCAGTTCTTC. As protein: CASPNRDHPTYNEQFF. V and J are TRBV6-7 and TRBJ2-1; D may be TRBD1 (6 bases). TRBV6-7 is classed as an ORF, of uncertain function. The CDR3 runs to 16 residues. Between the trimmed V and J ends, which lost 8 bases and 2 bases, there was a span of 19 bases.

V gene TRBV19 combines with J gene TRBJ1-6; 7 bases line up with TRBD1. CDR1 LNHDA and CDR2 SQIVND come from the germline V gene (reference sequence). The CDR3 extends over 15 amino acids. The J segment lost 9 bases and the V segment lost 5 bases, leaving 10 bases of the junction unmatched. CDR3 nucleotides: TGTGCCAGTAGTCTCGGGACAGAAGTAAGTTCACCCCTCCACTTT. Translated, it gives CASSLGTEVSSPLHF.

This chain's CDR3 is CASSPLSTGKTEAFF. The CDR3 nucleotides are TGTGCCAGTAGTCCATTATCGACAGGGAAGACTGAAGCTTTCTTT. The chain uses TRBV19 and TRBJ1-1; 7 bases are a match to TRBD1. The CDR3 consists of 15 residues. Germline V gene sequence: CDR1 LNHDA, CDR2 SQIVND (reference sequence). The J segment lost 5 bases and the V segment lost 5 bases, leaving 11 bases of the junction unmatched.

The CDR3 region is CASSPRTSGRGTGELFF. DNA for the CDR3: TGCGCCAGCAGCCCCCGGACTAGCGGGAGGGGCACCGGGGAGCTGTTTTTT. The chain couples TRBV10-1 to TRBJ2-2; TRBD2 matches 15 bases. The CDR3 extends over 17 amino acids. Losses at the gene ends were 6 bases for V and 4 bases for J; bases not matched to a gene: 6. Germline V gene data show CDR1 as WNHNN and CDR2 as SYGVQD (reference sequence).

The V gene is TRBV5-1, the J gene TRBJ2-7, with D unclear. Deletions cut 4 bases from V and 1 base from J, with 12 bases between. The CDR3 is 14 residues long. CDR1 and CDR2 (germline): SGHRS, YFSETQ. The CDR3 coding sequence is TGCGCCAGCAGCGTCACGGCCGGGTCCTACGAGCAGTACTTC. It translates to CASSVTAGSYEQYF.

V is TRBV15 and J is TRBJ2-3; the D is unclear. Germline lookup yields CDR1 LNHNV and CDR2 YYDKDF (reference sequence). The CDR3 extends over 14 amino acids. Trimming cost V 5 bases and J 6 bases, with 15 bases left between them. CDR3 protein: CATSVRAAFDTQYF. The CDR3 nucleotides are TGTGCCACCAGCGTACGGGCTGCCTTTGATACGCAGTATTTT.

This clone was detected a few times. V is TRBV11-3 and J is TRBJ2-1; D assignment may be TRBD1 or TRBD2 (5 bases each). Germline values: CDR1 SGHNT, CDR2 YENEEA. V was pared by 5 bases and J by 5 bases, with 10 bases between. This CDR3 contains 13 residues. CDR3 coding DNA: TGTGCCAGCAGCCGGGACGAAGACAATGAGCAGTTCTTC. Translation gives CASSRDEDNEQFF.

This clone turned up a few times. CDR3 sequence reads: CSVESRDNTEAFF. CDR3 sequence (DNA): TGCAGCGTTGAGTCCCGGGATAACACTGAAGCTTTCTTT. The V and J genes are TRBV29-1 and TRBJ1-1; D remains unclear. V was cut by 3 bases and J by 2 bases, with 10 bases left in between. The germline gives CDR1 SQVTM, CDR2 ANQGSEA. CDR3 length: 13 residues.

The chain recombines TRBV10-2 with TRBJ1-5, with no clear D. This CDR3 is built from 12 residues. Trimming pared 7 bases from V and 0 bases from J, leaving 4 bases between. Germline CDR1 WSHSY, CDR2 SAAADI. This CDR3 reads CASIHSNQPQHF. In nucleotides, the CDR3 is TGCGCCAGCATTCATAGCAATCAGCCCCAGCATTTT.

This clone was found a few times. The gene calls are TRBV6-4 and TRBJ2-1; 9 nucleotides agree with TRBD1. The V gene's germline CDR1 is MRHNA and CDR2 SNTAGT. V gave up 3 bases and J gave up 8 bases; unmatched junction bases: 2. The CDR3 contains 13 residues. Written as DNA, the CDR3 is TGTGCCAGCAGTGAGGACAGGGGCGATGAGCAGTTCTTC. It specifies CASSEDRGDEQFF.

The chain has TRBV6-6 and TRBJ2-5; 8 bases align to TRBD2. Trimming at V came to 0 bases and at J to 2 bases, leaving 5 bases not matched to a gene. The CDR3 is made up of 16 amino acids. Germline V gene sequence: CDR1 MNHNY, CDR2 SVGAGI (reference sequence). CDR3 sequence reads: CASSYSSGGGQETQYF. The DNA for the CDR3 is TGTGCCAGCAGTTACTCGAGTGGCGGGGGGCAAGAGACCCAGTACTTC.

The V call is TRBV19, the J call TRBJ1-5, with D uncertain. The CDR3 sequence is 13 residues long. V was pared by 11 bases and J by 7 bases, with 18 bases between. In germline, CDR1 is LNHDA, CDR2 SQIVND (reference sequence). The CDR3 DNA reads as TGTGCCTCCAGTCCCAAAAAGAGGCAGCCCCAGCATTTT. It codes for CASSPKKRQPQHF.